This TCR beta chain was sequenced during a study of T cell changes during pregnancy in multiple sclerosis (dated by TCRdb to about 2019). In terms of the full investigation: The study looked at changes in the T cell repertoire across pregnancy in women with multiple sclerosis.

The V and J ends are trimmed by 1 base and 4 bases, leaving 10 bases between them. The CDR3 measures 14 amino acids from cysteine to phenylalanine. Just the 42-base CDR3 DNA is kept, in frame starting at base 1. CDR1 and CDR2, per the germline V gene, are SGHAT and FQNNGV. Comment on this clone: Its antigen target is currently unknown. The sample holds no much larger clone one base away, and base qualities are not on file.

Library preparation was by the immunoSEQ multiplex PCR assay. The table comes from immuneACCESS by way of TCRdb, which keeps in-frame sequences with V and J called. Part of the clones is missing from these tables; in studies checked, under half for an unresolved V gene and the rest for unknown reasons. This sample gives tens of thousands of clones in total; around 90% of them show up just once. Of the sample, 3% to 3.5% falls within the top ten clones. The TCR comes from a female donor in good health, enrolled as a control in a pregnancy study. The V and J segments used are TRBV11-2 and TRBJ1-2; TRBD1 is possibly the D segment (5 matching bases). The material was peripheral blood, obtained in the first trimester of pregnancy. In nucleotides, the sequence is TGTGCCAGCAGCTTAGTAGGGGAGGGCTATGGCTACACCTTC. The resulting protein is CASSLVGEGYGYTF.